This T cell receptor beta chain appears in the sequencing data of a study of cytomegalovirus exposure and HLA in healthy donors. Across the whole study: The roughly 110 validation repertoires used the same platform as the 666 first-cohort repertoires, a later analysis reported.

In the case of this clone: No antigen is known for it.

This CDR3 region has 15 residues. The germline CDR1 and CDR2 sequences are MNHEY and SMNVEV (reference sequence). Trimming cost V 5 bases and J 3 bases, with 15 bases left between them. Overall study findings and caveats: Researchers reported that a few CMV-associated chains were confirmed in vitro as CMV antigen-specific.

Some clones are missing from TCRdb's copy, which holds only in-frame ones; the method was immunoSEQ multiplex PCR. The sample carries tens of thousands of clones, roughly 94% recorded once. This TCR came from a woman aged 18-29 years in good health and CMV-seronegative. Material: PBMCs. The chain employs TRBV27 and TRBJ2-3; the D gene is possibly TRBD1 (5 bases). DNA for the CDR3: TGTGCCAGCAGTGAAACAGGACAAGTAACAGATACGCAGTATTTT. Translation: CASSETGQVTDTQYF.